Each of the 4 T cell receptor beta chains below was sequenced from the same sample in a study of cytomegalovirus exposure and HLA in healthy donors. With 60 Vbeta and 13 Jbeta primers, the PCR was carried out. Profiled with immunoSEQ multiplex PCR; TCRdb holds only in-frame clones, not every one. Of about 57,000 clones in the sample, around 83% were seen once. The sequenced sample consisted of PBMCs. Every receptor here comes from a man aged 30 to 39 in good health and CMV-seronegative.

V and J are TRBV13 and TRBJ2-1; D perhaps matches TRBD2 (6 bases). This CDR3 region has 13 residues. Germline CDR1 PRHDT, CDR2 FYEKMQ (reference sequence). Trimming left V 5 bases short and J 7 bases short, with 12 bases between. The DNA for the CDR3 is TGTGCCAGCAGCCGGGACTTGGGGAATGAGCAGTTCTTC. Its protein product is CASSRDLGNEQFF.

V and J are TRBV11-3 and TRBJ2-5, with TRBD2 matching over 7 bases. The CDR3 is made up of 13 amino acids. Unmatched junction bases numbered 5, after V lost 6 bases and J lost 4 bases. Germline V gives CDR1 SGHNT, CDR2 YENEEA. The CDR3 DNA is TGTGCCAGCAGTTCCGGGACTATAGAGACCCAGTACTTC. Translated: CASSSGTIETQYF. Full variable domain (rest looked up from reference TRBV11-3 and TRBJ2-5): EAGVVQSPRYKIIEKKQPVAFWCNPISGHNTLYWYLQNLGQGPELLIRYENEEAVDDSQLPKDRFSAERLKGVDSTLKIQPAELGDSAVYLCASSSGTIETQYFGPGTRLLVL.

Here the CDR3 DNA reads TGTGCCAGCAGTGGACAGGGGTACGAAGGCTACACCTTC. Translating gives CASSGQGYEGYTF. The chain is built from TRBV9 and TRBJ1-2; 9 bases agree with TRBD1. The CDR3 is made up of 13 amino acids. CDR1 is SGDLS, CDR2 YYNGEE, per germline. The V gene end was trimmed by 5 bases and the J gene end by 8 bases; junction bases not matched to a gene: 7.

The CDR3 coding sequence is TGTGCCAGCAGCTTAGCGTCTCAGTCAAGCACCGGGGAGCTGTTTTTT. Amino acid sequence: CASSLASQSSTGELFF. This chain connects TRBV7-6 to TRBJ2-2; D call uncertain. Germline CDR1 SGHVS, CDR2 FNYEAQ. V was clipped by 0 bases and J by 4 bases, with 12 bases between them. This CDR3 spans 16 amino acids. The complete variable domain, with remaining parts taken from reference TRBV7-6 and TRBJ2-2, reads GAGVSQSPRYKVTKRGQDVALRCDPISGHVSLYWYRQALGQGPEFLTYFNYEAQQDKSGLPNDRFSAERPEGSISTLTIQRTEQRDSAMYRCASSLASQSSTGELFFGEGSRLTVL.